This T cell receptor beta chain comes out of a study of cytomegalovirus exposure and HLA in healthy donors (dated by TCRdb to about 2017). Regarding the research as a whole: According to an earlier analysis of several hundred of the donors, 150 million to 200 million T cells yielded 95 million to 140 million unique TCR beta sequences and more than 250 Gb of sequence data. On average, 235,054 unique TCR beta nucleotide sequences were sequenced per donor among 300 to 500 genotyped donors of the cohort, with roughly 19% of those sequences being non-productive. High-throughput TCR immunosequencing, statistical association of individual TCRs with disease status, and machine learning were combined to predict cytomegalovirus infection status. The number of typed donors differed by locus: about 620-640 for A, B, C, DRB1 and DQB1; approximately 540 for DQA1; 606 for DPA1; and roughly 470 for DPB1. A later analysis re-examined previously published TCR beta repertoires from more than 650 donors and added high-resolution HLA genotyping to investigate patterns of TCR occurrence. Every repertoire in the discovery cohort had been generated on one and the same sequencing platform. In addition to the first cohort of around 670 subjects, a separate validation cohort of around 110 different subjects was used. An earlier analysis of roughly 600 of the donors used high-throughput TCR beta sequencing to judge whether each TCR beta V gene segment behaved as functional or pseudogenic. Of the 300 to 450 genotyped donors, over 65% fell in the genetic ancestry cluster associated with self-reported Caucasian donors. The study aimed to test whether cataloging public T cell receptors could reveal signatures of past pathogen exposure. The later analysis used no new phenotypic data to find candidate immune exposures, relying instead on TCR beta sequences and their occurrence across donors. In a later genetic analysis, genome-wide SNP genotypes for 398 of the 666 donors were used, and that subset was treated as a discovery cohort. An early release that covered about 640 HLA-typed donors contained approximately 320 gigabases of sequencing data and 85 million to 100 million unique TCR sequences. The T cell repertoires of 666 subjects were profiled by immunosequencing and related to cytomegalovirus serostatus. Donor age, sex, ethnicity and CMV serostatus were collected together with the repertoire data. About five DR-DQ haplotypes were treated as single units for association and clustering because of strong linkage in the cohort. HLA typing covered class I and class II loci at four-digit resolution.

Library construction relied on the immunoSEQ multiplex PCR assay. The multiplex PCR relied on a mix of 60 forward primers for TCR Vbeta segments and 13 reverse primers for TCR Jbeta segments. A multiplex PCR assay on genomic DNA amplified the CDR3 region of rearranged TCR beta genes. Amplified TCR beta libraries were sequenced as 87-base-pair reads on the Illumina HiSeq System. The authors' pipeline ran thus. A later analysis counted 65 million to 90 million unique TCR beta chains across the approximately 700 repertoires, and some 12 million of these chains were shared by at least two donors. Raw reads were error-corrected and collapsed into unique sequences with a nearest-neighbor algorithm that merged closely related sequences to remove PCR and sequencing errors. Alignment of CDR3 sequences to IMGT reference sequences was used to assign V, D and J gene segments. Each retained sequence needed at least a six-nucleotide match to both a V gene segment and a J gene segment. Rearrangements were classified as productive when the CDR3 lacked stop codons and remained in frame with V and J, and all other rearrangements were classified as non-productive. CDR3 was defined according to IMGT convention as the region running from the second conserved V-encoded cysteine to the conserved J-encoded phenylalanine. The earlier analysis of 587 of the donors excluded any sequence lacking an unambiguous match to a single V gene segment. In an earlier analysis of around 590 of the donors, a V segment was called functional when productive rearrangements were above 56.7%, and segregating when the standard deviation between donors exceeded 5%. A statistical classification framework was built to diagnose cytomegalovirus status from the catalog of TCR beta chain sequences. In a later analysis, V and J genes were assigned by comparing TCR nucleotide sequences against IMGT/GENE-DB human TR gene sequences. In a later analysis, CDR3 sequences and most-parsimonious VDJ recombination scenarios were assigned using the TCRdist pipeline. In a later analysis, every TCR beta chain was defined by the combination of its CDR3 amino acid sequence and its V-gene family, and reads without a unique V-gene family were dropped. In a later analysis, fewer than 600 highly shared, low-generation-probability nucleotide sequences were removed to address suspected cross-contamination and a sequencing artifact. In a later analysis, a clonal expansion index for each public chain was calculated from normalized within-repertoire ranks of inferred template counts. Generation probabilities in a later analysis came from a VDJ recombination model fitted to out-of-frame rearrangements, and those results were checked against IGoR. In a later analysis, hypergeometric tests were used to score TCR-TCR, TCR-HLA and TCR-CMV co-occurrence, with a repertoire-size bias correction applied to TCR pairs. To estimate false discovery rates, a later analysis permuted the HLA or CMV assignments 20 times. A later analysis grouped co-occurring TCRs with DBSCAN, adding TCRdist sequence similarity when clustering within HLA-allele-positive subsets. Repertoires with fewer than 30,000 or more than 120,000 public chains, plus five repertoires with anomalous nucleotide sharing, were excluded from co-occurrence clustering. Sourced from immuneACCESS, this table was stored by TCRdb with only in-frame sequences that have V and J called. A share of the clones is absent; for the studies checked, an unresolved V gene accounts for under half, and the remainder has no known explanation. The V and J calls and the clone size are those of that table, but D and trimming were determined from the DNA. The sample table includes almost 45,000 clones. The top ten hold more than 8% of the sample.

The cohort was made up of 666 healthy bone marrow donors. All cohort members were sampled while nominally healthy, although unrecorded immune exposures were likely present. The donor was CMV seronegative and belonged to the group of 320 or so seronegative cohort members. A peripheral blood sample was provided by each donor, and peripheral blood mononuclear cells were used for TCR beta sequencing. Genomic DNA extraction from the blood cell samples was performed with the Qiagen DNeasy Blood Extraction Kit. Findings and caveats that apply to the study as a whole: In a later analysis, the rate of TCR association differed among HLA loci, with DRB1 alleles having the most associated TCRs and HLA-C alleles having the fewest. In a later analysis, about 17,000 TCR beta sequences were associated with specific HLA alleles at a false discovery rate of 0.05. A later analysis reported that several top co-occurrence clusters appeared linked to parvovirus B19, influenza, CMV and Epstein-Barr virus. Compared with the roughly 670-donor mean, donors in an Asian-associated ancestry cluster had fewer N-insertions in productive TCRs, according to a later genetic analysis. For the cohort, immune exposure information was limited to CMV serostatus. In an earlier analysis of 587 of the donors, most TCR beta V segments were observed in productive rearrangements about 87% or about 30% of the time, broadly matching IMGT annotations. The classifier was reported to diagnose cytomegalovirus status with high specificity and sensitivity in both the original cohort and the validation cohort. A later analysis found that HLA-associated TCR beta chains were more clonally expanded and had lower generation probabilities than equally common non-associated chains. The 87-base-pair reads could not distinguish some IMGT-functional V segments, including TRBV6-2 and TRBV6-3, so those segments were excluded. Assigning TCR associations to individual alleles was difficult when HLA alleles, especially DR and DQ, strongly co-occurred. The presence/absence analyses assumed that sequencing depth was roughly uniform across donors, and that assumption may not be true. A further reported finding was that TCR beta sequences accurately predicted the HLA-A and HLA-B alleles for most subjects in the first cohort. The authors suggested that the approach could potentially be generalized to other disease states and immunological phenotypes. A few of the identified cytomegalovirus-associated TCR beta chains were confirmed in vitro to be specific for cytomegalovirus antigens. Correlated functional status among segregating V segments might reflect linkage disequilibrium, but an unknown experimental factor could not be ruled out. The study gave a list of some 150 TCR beta chains associated with cytomegalovirus. While some public TCRs were present in many individuals, most TCR sequences turned up only very rarely across donors. Because counts were too low, fewer than 20 rarely observed V segments, including chromosome 9 orphons, were excluded from the earlier analysis of some 590 of the donors. Most CMV-associated TCR beta chains appeared to be HLA-restricted in a later analysis, and the HLA associations seemed to be driven largely by CMV exposure. Only TCR beta chains were sequenced in this cohort, and the absence of alpha or paired-chain data limited detectable features. Because HLA typing was missing for some donors at each locus, association tests included only the typed subset. The sequencing pipeline was judged likely to have produced a cluster of highly shared sequence variants as a technical artifact. An association between a missense DCLRE1C variant and V-gene and J-gene trimming of TCR beta chains was found in a later genetic analysis and replicated in an independent cohort.

In the case of this clone: Its antigen specificity is not known.

The trim is 0 bases for V and 0 bases for J, with a gap of 15 bases between the germline ends. Reading from cysteine to phenylalanine, the CDR3 counts 17 amino acids. Only the CDR3 DNA stays, 51 bases, in frame from base 1. CDR1 LGHNA and CDR2 YNFKEQ are derived from the germline V gene. Sequenced material: PBMCs. This chain is built from TRBV4-2 and TRBJ2-7, with the D gene call left open. This TCR came from a male donor in good health and CMV-seronegative. The CDR3 in this case is CASSQDLTVQSSYEQYF. The bases read TGTGCCAGCAGCCAAGATCTTACAGTCCAAAGCTCCTACGAGCAGTACTTC.